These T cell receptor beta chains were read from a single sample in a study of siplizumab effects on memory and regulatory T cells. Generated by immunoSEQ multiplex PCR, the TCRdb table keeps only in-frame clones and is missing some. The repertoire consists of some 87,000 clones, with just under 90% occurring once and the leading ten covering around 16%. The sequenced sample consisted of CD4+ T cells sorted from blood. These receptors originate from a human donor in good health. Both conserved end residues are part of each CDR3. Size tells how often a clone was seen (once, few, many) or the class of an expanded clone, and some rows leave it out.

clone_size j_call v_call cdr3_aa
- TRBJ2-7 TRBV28 CASSSPTGLSYEQYF
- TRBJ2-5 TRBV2 CASRSGVHGPETQYF
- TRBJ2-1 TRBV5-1 CASSFGGRDNEQFF
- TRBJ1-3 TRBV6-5 CASRRDRSSGNTIYF
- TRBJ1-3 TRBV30 CAWTETLQGISGNTIYF
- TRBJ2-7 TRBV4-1 CASSHQTGPYEQYF
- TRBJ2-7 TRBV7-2 CASSLDGLAGSYEQYF
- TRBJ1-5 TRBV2 CASSETGRGLQPQHF
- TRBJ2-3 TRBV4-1 CASSQRAGSSTDTQYF
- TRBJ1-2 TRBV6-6 CASSYSGQNYGYTF
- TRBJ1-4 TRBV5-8 CASSIRRGEKLFF
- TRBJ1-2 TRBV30 CAWSVDLNYGYTF
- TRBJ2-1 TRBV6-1 CASSDWASGNYNEQFF
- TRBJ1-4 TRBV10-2 CASSEPWTLEKLFF
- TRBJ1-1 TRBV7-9 CASSTPRPGRDTEAFF
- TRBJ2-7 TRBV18 CASSPTFLRDGYEQYF
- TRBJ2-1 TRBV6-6 CASSYSGSSYNEQFF
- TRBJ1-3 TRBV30 CAWNREGNTIYF
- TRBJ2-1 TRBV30 CAWREGLPGEQFF
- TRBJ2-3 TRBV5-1 CASRSTPGQGTDTQYF
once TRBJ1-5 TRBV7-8 CASRGQGGQPQHF
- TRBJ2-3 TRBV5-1 CARPGGDTQYF
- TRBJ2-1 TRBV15 CATSRERLARNEQFF
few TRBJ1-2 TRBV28 CASSRGPGGYTF
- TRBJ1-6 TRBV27 CASSGQQGFVRSPLHF
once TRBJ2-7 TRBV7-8 CASSFGTNSYEQYF
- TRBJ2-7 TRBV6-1 CASSERVGAYEQYF
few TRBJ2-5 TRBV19 CASSLATGYQETQYF
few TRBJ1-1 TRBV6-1 CASRSYRGLNEAFF
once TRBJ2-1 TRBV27 CASSLSSGGRGEQFF
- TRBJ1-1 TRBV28 CASSSRDRVGTEAFF
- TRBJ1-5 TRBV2 CASSGDRGQDQPQHF
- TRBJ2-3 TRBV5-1 CASSTEGGRDTQYF
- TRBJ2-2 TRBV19 CASSPGQGNTGELFF
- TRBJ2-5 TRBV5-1 CASSLGSAGENQETQYF
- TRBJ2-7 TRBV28 CASSQGGNYEQYF
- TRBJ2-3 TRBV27 CASTLKGQLTDTQYF
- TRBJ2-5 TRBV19 CASSTLETQYF
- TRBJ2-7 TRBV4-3 CASSQDVTNSYEQYF
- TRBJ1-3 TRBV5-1 CASSLDSYSGNTIYF
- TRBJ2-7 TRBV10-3 CAISASPSPEQYF
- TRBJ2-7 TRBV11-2 CASSPRTRKSYEQYF